This is a list of T cell receptor beta chains from one sample in a study of cytomegalovirus exposure and HLA in healthy donors. TCRdb's table, derived via immunoSEQ multiplex PCR, lists solely in-frame clones and lacks some. Here the sample spans 89,000 or so clones, around 80% being singletons. The specimen was PBMCs. These receptors were obtained from a man younger than 35 in good health and CMV-seropositive. The CDR3 runs from the conserved cysteine through the conserved F or W. The D gene is left open where the match is weak. Not all rows give a size; the values are once, few, many and, for expanded clones, a class.

V gene: TRBV5-1
J gene: TRBJ1-2
D gene: TRBD1
clone size: -
CDR3 DNA: TGCGCCAGCACTGACAGGGGGCATGGCTACACCTTC
CDR3 protein: CASTDRGHGYTF

V gene: TRBV11-2
J gene: TRBJ1-6
D gene: -
clone size: -
CDR3 DNA: TGTGCCAGCAGCTTAGAGGGGAGCTCCTATAATTCACCCCTCCACTTT
CDR3 protein: CASSLEGSSYNSPLHF

V gene: TRBV29-1
J gene: TRBJ2-2
D gene: -
clone size: -
CDR3 DNA: TGCAGCGTTGAAGATCCTCGCAGGCGGGACACCGGGGAGCTGTTTTTT
CDR3 protein: CSVEDPRRRDTGELFF

V gene: TRBV5-5
J gene: TRBJ1-2
D gene: -
clone size: once
CDR3 DNA: TGTGCCAGCAGCTTGGAGGCAGGGATCCTCTATGGCTACACCTTC
CDR3 protein: CASSLEAGILYGYTF

V gene: TRBV15
J gene: TRBJ1-5
D gene: -
clone size: few
CDR3 DNA: TGTGCCACCAGCAGGGCCAGGGGATGGGCAGGTCAGCCCCAGCATTTT
CDR3 protein: CATSRARGWAGQPQHF

V gene: TRBV10-1
J gene: TRBJ1-1
D gene: -
clone size: -
CDR3 DNA: TGCGCCAGCAGTGAGAGGAGGGTGGGTTTCGCGAACACTGAAGCTTTCTTT
CDR3 protein: CASSERRVGFANTEAFF

V gene: TRBV2
J gene: TRBJ1-1
D gene: -
clone size: few
CDR3 DNA: TGTGCCAGCCTCGGAGGAGCGAACACTGAAGCTTTCTTT
CDR3 protein: CASLGGANTEAFF

V gene: TRBV7-9
J gene: TRBJ2-3
D gene: TRBD2
clone size: -
CDR3 DNA: TGTGCCAGTCGGACTAGCGGGGTGAGGGCAGATACGCAGTATTTT
CDR3 protein: CASRTSGVRADTQYF

V gene: TRBV6-6
J gene: TRBJ2-3
D gene: -
clone size: -
CDR3 DNA: TGTGCCAGCAGTTACCGGGCTAGCGGCACAGATACGCAGTATTTT
CDR3 protein: CASSYRASGTDTQYF

V gene: TRBV13
J gene: TRBJ2-7
D gene: TRBD2
clone size: once
CDR3 DNA: TGTGCCAGCAGCTTGGTCCTTGGCGGGGGAACCAACTACGAGCAGTACTTC
CDR3 protein: CASSLVLGGGTNYEQYF

V gene: TRBV15
J gene: TRBJ1-1
D gene: TRBD1
clone size: -
CDR3 DNA: TGTGCCACCACCACAGGGGGACCCAACACTGAAGCTTTCTTT
CDR3 protein: CATTTGGPNTEAFF

V gene: TRBV9
J gene: TRBJ2-1
D gene: TRBD2
clone size: -
CDR3 DNA: TGTGCCAGCAGCGTAGTGAGTAGCGGGGGGTACAATGAGCAGTTCTTC
CDR3 protein: CASSVVSSGGYNEQFF

V gene: TRBV4-2
J gene: TRBJ1-1
D gene: -
clone size: -
CDR3 DNA: TGTGCCAGCAGCCCTAATATAGGGCAGGGTTTTGAAGCTTTCTTT
CDR3 protein: CASSPNIGQGFEAFF

V gene: TRBV5-6
J gene: TRBJ2-1
D gene: TRBD2
clone size: once
CDR3 DNA: TGTGCCAGCAGCTTTGTAGCGGGGGGGGAGCAGTTCTTC
CDR3 protein: CASSFVAGGEQFF

V gene: TRBV25-1
J gene: TRBJ1-2
D gene: TRBD1
clone size: -
CDR3 DNA: TGTGCCAGCAGTGGGGGACAGACGGGCTACACCTTC
CDR3 protein: CASSGGQTGYTF

V gene: TRBV7-8
J gene: TRBJ2-1
D gene: TRBD2
clone size: -
CDR3 DNA: TGTGCCAGCAGCAAGAGCGGGGGGGCCCACAATGAGCAGTTCTTC
CDR3 protein: CASSKSGGAHNEQFF

V gene: TRBV5-4
J gene: TRBJ2-1
D gene: TRBD2
clone size: -
CDR3 DNA: TGTGCCAGCAGCTTGTCACCCTATGGGGGGGGCTCCTACAATGAGCAGTTCTTC
CDR3 protein: CASSLSPYGGGSYNEQFF

V gene: TRBV4-1
J gene: TRBJ1-6
D gene: -
clone size: -
CDR3 DNA: TGCGCCAGCAGCCAAGATCTGTTACTATCCAAATGGGATTCACCCCTCCACTTT
CDR3 protein: CASSQDLLLSKWDSPLHF